This T cell receptor (beta chain) derives from a study of beta chain features in type 1 diabetes. Study observations and caveats: Patients with type 1 diabetes carried fewer insertions and had more deletions at their VDJ junctions.

Sampling consisted of one heparinised blood draw per donor, averaging about 110 mL. Sorting of CD4+ naive, central memory, regulatory and stem cell-like memory cells was performed via CD45RO/CCR7/CD25/CD127/CD95/CD27. The whole isolated RNA underwent reverse transcription, so sequencing captured expressed TCRB transcripts. Method: immunoSEQ multiplex PCR; TCRdb's copy keeps in-frame clones and lacks some. The top ten clones hold around 0.07% of a sample with some 99,000 clones, 40% of them seen once. A word on this clone: Its cognate antigen is unknown.

Material for sequencing was stem cell memory CD4+ T cells from blood. The clonotype comes from a woman aged 18-29 years in good health.

CDR3 sequence (DNA): TGCGCCAGCAGCCTGGGGCCAACTGGTCTAGCTGATCTCAGCTCCTACGAGCAGTACTTC. It specifies CASSLGPTGLADLSSYEQYF. This rearrangement joins TRBV5-1 to TRBJ2-7; D is possibly TRBD1 or TRBD2 (5 bases each). Between the trimmed V and J ends, which lost 4 bases and 0 bases, there was a span of 29 bases. The CDR3 has 20 residues. Germline V gives CDR1 SGHRS, CDR2 YFSETQ. Full variable domain (outside the CDR3, taken from reference TRBV5-1 and TRBJ2-7): KAGVTQTPRYLIKTRGQQVTLSCSPISGHRSVSWYQQTPGQGLQFLFEYFSETQRNKGNFPGRFSGRQFSNSRSEMNVSTLELGDSALYLCASSLGPTGLADLSSYEQYFGPGTRLTVT.